The source of this T cell receptor (beta chain) is a study of spatial heterogeneity in lung cancer. Study overall: Detected beta-chain sequences consistently exceeded alpha-chain sequences. Study outcomes and limitations: Ubiquitous expanded tumor TCRs showed up in blood more at resection than follow-up.

TCR cDNA molecules each had a unique molecular identifier. One entry per CDR3 protein results from TCRdb running MiXCR on the 5' RACE reads. The sample records 9,500 to 15,000 distinct CDR3 sequences, roughly an eighth being singletons. Sample time point: sample taken at primary tumor resection. No cells were sorted before sequencing. The whole RNA sequenced was extracted from tumor, nontumor lung or frozen PBMC. Notes on this clonotype: Its antigen is not known.

The material sequenced was PBMCs, taken at surgery. The sequence came from a female donor with early-stage non-small cell lung cancer.

For the CDR3, the DNA is TGCAGTGCTAGAGAGGGGCTGACAGGGGGGTTCAATGAAAAACTGTTTTTT. This gives the protein CSAREGLTGGFNEKLFF. This chain uses TRBV20-1 with TRBJ1-4; 9 bases map to TRBD1. Germline V gene sequence: CDR1 DFQATT, CDR2 SNEGSKA (reference sequence). V shed 0 bases and J 5 bases; nucleotides not matched to a gene: 10. The CDR3 contains 17 residues.